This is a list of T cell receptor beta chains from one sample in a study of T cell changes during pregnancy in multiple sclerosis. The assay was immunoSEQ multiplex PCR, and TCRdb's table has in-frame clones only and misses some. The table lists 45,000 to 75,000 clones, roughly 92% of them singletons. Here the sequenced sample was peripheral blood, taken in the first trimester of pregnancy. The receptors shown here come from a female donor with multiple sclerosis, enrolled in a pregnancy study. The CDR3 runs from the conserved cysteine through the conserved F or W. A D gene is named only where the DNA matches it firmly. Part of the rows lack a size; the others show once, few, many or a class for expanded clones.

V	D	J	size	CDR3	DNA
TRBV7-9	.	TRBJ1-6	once	CASSRPLSSYNSPLHF	TGTGCCAGCAGCCGTCCATTGAGCTCCTATAATTCACCCCTCCACTTT
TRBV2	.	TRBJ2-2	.	CASRDNPVNTGELFF	TGTGCCAGCCGAGACAACCCTGTGAACACCGGGGAGCTGTTTTTT
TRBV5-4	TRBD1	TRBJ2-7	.	CASSERQGPYEQYF	TGTGCCAGCAGCGAGCGACAGGGGCCCTACGAGCAGTACTTC
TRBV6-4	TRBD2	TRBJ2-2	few	CASKSSGGDTGELFF	TGTGCCAGCAAGTCTAGCGGGGGCGACACCGGGGAGCTGTTTTTT
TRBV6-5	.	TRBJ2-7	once	CASSYAGQRGADEQYF	TGTGCCAGCAGTTACGCGGGACAGCGAGGGGCGGACGAGCAGTACTTC
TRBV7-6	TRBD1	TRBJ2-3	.	CASSPRDRVTDTQYF	TGTGCCAGCAGCCCGAGGGACAGGGTAACAGATACGCAGTATTTT
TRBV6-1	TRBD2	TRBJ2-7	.	CASTGLAAPYEQYF	TGTGCCAGCACCGGACTAGCGGCCCCCTACGAGCAGTACTTC
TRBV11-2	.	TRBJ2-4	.	CASSSTGLAKNIQYF	TGTGCCAGCAGTTCAACAGGGCTAGCCAAAAACATTCAGTACTTC
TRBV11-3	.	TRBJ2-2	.	CASSFQGQVAGELFF	TGTGCCAGCAGCTTTCAGGGCCAGGTGGCCGGGGAGCTGTTTTTT
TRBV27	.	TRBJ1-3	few	CASSLSMGNTIYF	TGTGCCAGCAGTTTGAGTATGGGAAACACCATATATTTT
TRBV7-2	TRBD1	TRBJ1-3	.	CASSLGDSSGNTIYF	TGTGCCAGCAGCTTAGGGGACAGTTCGGGAAACACCATATATTTT
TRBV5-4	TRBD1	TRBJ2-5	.	CASSLRTGGIETQYF	TGTGCCAGCAGCTTACGGACAGGGGGAATAGAGACCCAGTACTTC
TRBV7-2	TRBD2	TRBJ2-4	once	CASSTSLAGIAKNIQYF	TGTGCCAGCAGCACATCACTAGCGGGAATAGCCAAAAACATTCAGTACTTC
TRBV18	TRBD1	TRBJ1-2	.	CASSPGQEYYGYTF	TGTGCCAGCTCACCCGGACAGGAGTACTATGGCTACACCTTC
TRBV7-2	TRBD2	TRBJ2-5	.	CASSLLPGGPETQYF	TGTGCCAGCAGCTTACTCCCGGGGGGGCCGGAGACCCAGTACTTC
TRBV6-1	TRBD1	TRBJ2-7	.	CASSEGRGGSPSYEQYF	TGTGCCAGCAGTGAAGGGAGAGGGGGCTCTCCCTCCTACGAGCAGTACTTC
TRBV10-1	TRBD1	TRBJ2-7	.	CASESLGGQEREQYF	TGCGCCAGCGAGAGCCTTGGGGGACAGGAAAGGGAGCAGTACTTC
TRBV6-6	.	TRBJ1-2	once	CASTSLDRNYGYTF	TGTGCCAGCACTTCACTTGACAGAAACTATGGCTACACCTTC
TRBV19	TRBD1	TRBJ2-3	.	CASSYLARGNTDTQYF	TGTGCCAGTAGTTATCTGGCCAGGGGGAACACAGATACGCAGTATTTT
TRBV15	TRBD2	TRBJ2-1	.	CATSRDWAGGNNEQFF	TGTGCCACCAGCAGAGATTGGGCGGGGGGAAACAATGAGCAGTTCTTC
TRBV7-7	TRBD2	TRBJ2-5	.	CASSLGTSGETQYF	TGTGCCAGCAGCTTAGGAACTAGCGGGGAGACCCAGTACTTC
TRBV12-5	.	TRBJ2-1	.	CASGLTYNEQFF	TGTGCTAGTGGTTTGACTTACAATGAGCAGTTCTTC
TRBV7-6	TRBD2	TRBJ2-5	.	CASSPGGAGQETQYF	TGTGCCAGCAGCCCCGGGGGGGCTGGACAAGAGACCCAGTACTTC
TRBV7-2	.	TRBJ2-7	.	CASSFRVEGEQYF	TGTGCCAGCAGCTTCAGGGTTGAAGGCGAGCAGTACTTC
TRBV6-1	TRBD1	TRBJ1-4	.	CASSGRQGGREKLFF	TGTGCCAGCAGTGGGAGACAGGGCGGAAGGGAAAAACTGTTTTTT
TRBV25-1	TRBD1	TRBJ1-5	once	CASSGTGANQPQHF	TGTGCCAGCAGTGGGACAGGGGCCAATCAGCCCCAGCATTTT
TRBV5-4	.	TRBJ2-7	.	CASSHGRRTDEQYF	TGTGCCAGCAGCCACGGACGGAGGACTGACGAGCAGTACTTC
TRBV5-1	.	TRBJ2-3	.	CASSLGRSTDTQYF	TGCGCCAGCAGCCTGGGGCGGAGCACAGATACGCAGTATTTT
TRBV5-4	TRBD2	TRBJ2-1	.	CASSKTSGDEQFF	TGTGCCAGCAGCAAGACTAGCGGGGATGAGCAGTTCTTC
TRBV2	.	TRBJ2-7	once	CASSEGGTRSYEQYF	TGTGCCAGCAGTGAAGGTGGGACTCGCTCCTACGAGCAGTACTTC
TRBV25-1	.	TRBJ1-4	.	CASSLGGVMKELFF	TGTGCCAGCAGTCTAGGTGGAGTAATGAAGGAACTGTTTTTT
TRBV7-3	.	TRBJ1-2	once	CASSLTSDGLQDAGYTF	TGTGCCAGCAGCTTAACTTCGGACGGCCTACAGGACGCGGGCTACACCTTC
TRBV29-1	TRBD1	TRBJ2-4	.	CSVETGGAKNIQYF	TGCAGCGTGGAGACAGGGGGAGCCAAAAACATTCAGTACTTC
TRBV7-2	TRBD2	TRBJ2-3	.	CASSLTAASGGAGTDTQYF	TGTGCCAGCAGTCTAACCGCTGCTAGCGGGGGGGCCGGGACAGATACGCAGTATTTT
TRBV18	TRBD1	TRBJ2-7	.	CASSPHPGQGNEQYF	TGTGCCAGCTCACCCCACCCGGGACAGGGAAACGAGCAGTACTTC
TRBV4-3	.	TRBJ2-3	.	CASSQDTTTDTQYF	TGCGCCAGCAGCCAAGATACTACCACAGATACGCAGTATTTT
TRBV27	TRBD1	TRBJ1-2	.	CASSLQGQGRSGYTF	TGTGCCAGCAGTTTACAGGGACAGGGGAGATCTGGCTACACCTTC
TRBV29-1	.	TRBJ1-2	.	CSVGHRPANYGYTF	TGCAGCGTTGGTCACAGGCCAGCTAACTATGGCTACACCTTC
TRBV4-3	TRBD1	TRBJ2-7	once	CASSPGQAAYEQYF	TGCGCCAGCAGCCCCGGACAGGCTGCCTACGAGCAGTACTTC
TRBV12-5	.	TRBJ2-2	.	CASGSGVNTGELFF	TGTGCTAGTGGTTCAGGGGTGAACACCGGGGAGCTGTTTTTT